The T cell receptor (beta chain) under discussion was sequenced for a study of a mutant IDH1 vaccine in newly diagnosed glioma. Looking at the study overall: Radiotherapy alone preceded vaccination by 4-6 weeks; alternatively, vaccination started with temozolomide cycles. General study points: More than 80% of patients showed vaccine-induced immune responses across multiple MHC alleles.

A remark on this clone: Its antigen is not identified.

Time point here: week 47, end of study. Every vaccine dose comprised 300 ug of mutant IDH1 20-mer peptide plus topical imiquimod. Data came from immunoSEQ multiplex PCR; TCRdb stores just in-frame clones and leaves some out. The sample contains roughly 32,000 clones, approximately 87% of which appear only once. Sequences were derived from PBMCs, sampled from a glioma patient whose treatment included an IDH1 peptide vaccine. The sequence derives from a woman in her 30s with glioma.

The CDR3 spells CASSWGVIGEQFF. The DNA of the CDR3 is TGTGCCAGCAGTTGGGGCGTCATAGGTGAGCAGTTCTTC. The V call is TRBV5-4, the J call TRBJ2-1; D is possibly TRBD1 (5 bases). The ends were cut back, 5 bases at V and 9 bases at J, with 15 bases in the middle. Germline V CDR1 and CDR2: SGHNT, YYREEE (reference sequence). The CDR3 length is 13 residues. Together with reference TRBV5-4 and TRBJ2-1, the CDR3 gives the full variable domain: ETGVTQSPTHLIKTRGQQVTLRCSSQSGHNTVSWYQQALGQGPQFIFQYYREEENGRGNFPPRFSGLQFPNYSSELNVNALELDDSALYLCASSWGVIGEQFFGPGTRLTVL.